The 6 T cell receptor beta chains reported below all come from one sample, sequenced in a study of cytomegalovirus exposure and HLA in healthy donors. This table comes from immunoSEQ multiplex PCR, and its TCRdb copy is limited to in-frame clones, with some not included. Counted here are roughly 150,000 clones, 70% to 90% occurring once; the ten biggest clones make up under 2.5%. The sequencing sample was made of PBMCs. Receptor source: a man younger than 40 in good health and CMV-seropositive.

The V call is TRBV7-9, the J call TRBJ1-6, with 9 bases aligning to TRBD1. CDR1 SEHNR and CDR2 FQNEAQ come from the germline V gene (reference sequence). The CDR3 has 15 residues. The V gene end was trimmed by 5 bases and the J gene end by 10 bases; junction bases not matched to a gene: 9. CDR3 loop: CASSPRDRDRSPLHF. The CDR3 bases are TGTGCCAGCAGCCCGCGGGACAGGGATCGGTCACCCCTCCACTTT.

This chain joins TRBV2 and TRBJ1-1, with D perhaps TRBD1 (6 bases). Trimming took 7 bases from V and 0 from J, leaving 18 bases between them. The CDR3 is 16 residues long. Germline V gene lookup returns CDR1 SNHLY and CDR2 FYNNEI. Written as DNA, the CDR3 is TGTGCCAGCAATGGGGGCAGGGAGGGGATGAACACTGAAGCTTTCTTT. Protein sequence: CASNGGREGMNTEAFF.

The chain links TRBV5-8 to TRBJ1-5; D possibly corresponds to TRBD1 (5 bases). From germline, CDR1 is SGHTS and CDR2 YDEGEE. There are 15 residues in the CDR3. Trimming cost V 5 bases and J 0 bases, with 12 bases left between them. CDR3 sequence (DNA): TGTGCCAGCAGTTGGCAGGGCTATAGCAATCAGCCCCAGCATTTT. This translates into CASSWQGYSNQPQHF.

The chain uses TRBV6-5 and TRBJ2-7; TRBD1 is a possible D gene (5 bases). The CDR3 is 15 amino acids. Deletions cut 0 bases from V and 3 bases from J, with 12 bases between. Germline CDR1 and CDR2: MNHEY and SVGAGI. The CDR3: CASSYSQGRVYEQYF. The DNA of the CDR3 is TGTGCCAGCAGTTACTCCCAGGGTAGGGTCTACGAGCAGTACTTC.

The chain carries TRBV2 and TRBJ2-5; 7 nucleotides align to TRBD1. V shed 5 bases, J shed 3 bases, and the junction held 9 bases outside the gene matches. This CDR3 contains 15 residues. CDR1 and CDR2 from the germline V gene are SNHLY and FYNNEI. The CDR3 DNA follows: TGTGCCAGCAGTCTTCTCCGGGACAGAGAAGAGACCCAGTACTTC. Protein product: CASSLLRDREETQYF.

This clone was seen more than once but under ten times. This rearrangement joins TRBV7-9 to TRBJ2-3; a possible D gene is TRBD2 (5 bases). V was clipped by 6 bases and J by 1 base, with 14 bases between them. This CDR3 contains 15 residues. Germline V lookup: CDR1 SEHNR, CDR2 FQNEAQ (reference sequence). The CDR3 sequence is CASSDSGRGTDTQYF. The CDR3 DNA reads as TGTGCCAGCAGTGATTCCGGGCGGGGCACAGATACGCAGTATTTT.